This T cell receptor (beta chain) was obtained from a study of blood T cell repertoires in COVID-19. Study-wide context: Spain, Italy and the United States supplied samples that represented acute and convalescent COVID-19. Sources were T cells, B-cell-depleted T cells, or PBMCs; the material itself was cDNA or gDNA.

Per the study methods: Reference gene primer amplification gave estimated nucleated cell counts. TCRdb's copy holds only in-frame clones and misses some; the assay was immunoSEQ multiplex PCR. V and J calls and clone size are as listed in that table; D and trimming were resolved from the DNA. The sample consists of about 330,000 clones, roughly 90% of them appearing once. V was cut by 5 bases and J by 8 bases, with 12 bases left in between. The CDR3 consists of 12 residues. The V gene's germline CDR1 is MNHNY and CDR2 SVGAGI (reference sequence). This TCR was recovered from a man between 18 and 35 years old who had recovered from COVID-19. The chain combines TRBV6-6 with TRBJ1-2; unclear D gene. The sequenced material came from peripheral blood. The CDR3 reads CASSTARWGYTF. As DNA, the CDR3 is TGTGCCAGCAGTACCGCTCGGTGGGGCTACACCTTC.